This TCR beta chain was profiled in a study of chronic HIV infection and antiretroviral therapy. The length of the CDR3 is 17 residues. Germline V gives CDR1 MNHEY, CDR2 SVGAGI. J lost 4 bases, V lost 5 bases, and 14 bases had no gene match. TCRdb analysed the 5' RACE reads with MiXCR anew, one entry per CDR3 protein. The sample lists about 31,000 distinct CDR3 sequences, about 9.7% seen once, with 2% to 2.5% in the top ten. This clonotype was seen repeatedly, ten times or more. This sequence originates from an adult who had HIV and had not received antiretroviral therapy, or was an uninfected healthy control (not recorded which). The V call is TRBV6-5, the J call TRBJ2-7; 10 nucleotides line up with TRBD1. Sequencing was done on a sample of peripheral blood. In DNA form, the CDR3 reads TGTGCCAGCAGTCAAACGATTCCGGGACAGGGGATGTACGAGCAGTACTTC. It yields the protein CASSQTIPGQGMYEQYF.